Listed here are 23 T cell receptor beta chains from one sample, sequenced in a study of cytomegalovirus exposure and HLA in healthy donors. PCR amplification relied on 60 Vbeta primers (plus 13 Jbeta primers). Generated by immunoSEQ multiplex PCR, the TCRdb table keeps only in-frame clones and is missing some. The sample has under 85,000 clones, about 74% seen once; the top ten hold 20% to 25%. The sample comprised PBMCs. Every receptor here comes from a woman aged 25 to 39 in good health and CMV-seropositive.

In this sample, this clone turned up once. The V call is TRBV29-1, the J call TRBJ2-7; no clear D gene. Trimming stripped 4 bases from V and 3 bases from J, with 7 bases between. The germline V gene has CDR1 SQVTM and CDR2 ANQGSEA. This CDR3 is built from 11 residues. CDR3 loop: CSVGDGYEQYF. The CDR3 region has the DNA TGCAGCGTTGGAGACGGCTACGAGCAGTACTTC.

This clone was picked up a small number of times. This sequence joins TRBV7-8 and TRBJ2-1, with 11 nucleotides matching TRBD2. There are 19 residues in the CDR3. The V gene end was trimmed by 1 base and the J gene end by 3 bases; junction bases not matched to a gene: 11. Germline CDR1 and CDR2: SGHVS and FQNEAQ. CDR3 protein: CASSLEWLAGGPVYNEQFF. In DNA form, the CDR3 reads TGTGCCAGCAGCTTAGAGTGGCTAGCGGGAGGCCCTGTCTACAATGAGCAGTTCTTC.

The chain has TRBV27 and TRBJ2-1, with 7 bases fitting TRBD2. Germline assignment: CDR1 MNHEY and CDR2 SMNVEV (reference sequence). CDR3 length: 14 residues. V was clipped by 5 bases and J by 2 bases; unmatched bases: 3. The CDR3 region has the DNA TGTGCCAGCAGTCCGGGGGGAGCCTACAATGAGCAGTTCTTC. The encoded protein is CASSPGGAYNEQFF.

The CDR3 sequence is CASSEYLQGRRQPQHF. The CDR3 DNA reads as TGTGCCAGCAGTGAATATTTACAGGGGCGTAGACAGCCCCAGCATTTT. The V gene is TRBV25-1, the J gene TRBJ1-5; 7 bases map to TRBD1. In germline, CDR1 is MGHDK, CDR2 SYGVNS. This CDR3 contains 16 residues. The J segment lost 7 bases and the V segment lost 0 bases, leaving 9 bases of the junction unmatched.

The rearrangement uses TRBV6-5 and TRBJ1-1; 7 positions agree with TRBD1. From germline, CDR1 is MNHEY and CDR2 SVGAGI. V trimming: 6 bases; J trimming: 1 base; junction bases outside the gene matches: 5. The CDR3 has 14 amino acids. The CDR3 is CASRNRDRNTEAFF. The DNA of the CDR3 is TGTGCCAGCAGGAACCGGGACAGGAACACTGAAGCTTTCTTT.

This clone has just a few counts. This chain connects TRBV29-1 to TRBJ1-2; D is undetermined. The CDR3 runs to 11 residues. Germline CDR1 is SQVTM and CDR2 is ANQGSEA. Trimming took off 4 bases at V and 8 bases at J, with 11 bases between the two ends. The CDR3 DNA is TGCAGCGTTGTGGGCCAAAAAGGCTACACCTTC. It translates to CSVVGQKGYTF.

The chain employs TRBV7-9 and TRBJ2-5; 9 bases map to TRBD1. In germline, CDR1 is SEHNR, CDR2 FQNEAQ (reference sequence). With 5 bases clipped from V and 5 bases from J, the junction kept 12 bases outside the gene matches. The CDR3 consists of 16 residues. The CDR3 DNA reads as TGTGCCAGCAGCCCATTCCCACAGGGGGCATGGGAGACCCAGTACTTC. It encodes CASSPFPQGAWETQYF.

This sequence joins TRBV4-2 and TRBJ1-4, with 8 bases lining up with TRBD1. This CDR3 is 14 amino acids long. V dropped 4 bases and J dropped 7; count of bases not matched to a gene: 5. Germline assignment: CDR1 LGHNA and CDR2 YNFKEQ. The CDR3 region is CASSPGTGLEKLFF. CDR3 bases: TGTGCCAGCAGCCCCGGGACAGGACTTGAAAAACTGTTTTTT.

CDR3 sequence reads: CASSLRQGSFSNQPQHF. The CDR3 coding sequence is TGTGCCAGCAGTTTGCGGCAGGGGTCGTTCAGCAATCAGCCCCAGCATTTT. The chain joins TRBV28 to TRBJ1-5, with D possibly being TRBD1 (6 bases). The CDR3 extends over 17 amino acids. The germline V gene has CDR1 MDHEN and CDR2 SYDVKM. V lost 3 bases and J lost 1, with 16 bases in between.

The chain employs TRBV2 and TRBJ1-2; maybe TRBD1 (6 bases). Germline V lookup: CDR1 SNHLY, CDR2 FYNNEI. This CDR3 is built from 12 residues. The ends were cut back, 6 bases at V and 8 bases at J, with 13 bases in the middle. For the CDR3, the DNA is TGTGCCAGCAGCCGACGGGACAACGGCTACACCTTC. It yields the protein CASSRRDNGYTF. The full variable domain, with the rest looked up from reference TRBV2 and TRBJ1-2, is EPEVTQTPSHQVTQMGQEVILRCVPISNHLYFYWYRQILGQKVEFLVSFYNNEISEKSEIFDDQFSVERPDGSNFTLKIRSTKLEDSAMYFCASSRRDNGYTFGSGTRLTVV.

The J gene is TRBJ2-3, the V gene TRBV28, with 8 nucleotides matching TRBD2. Looked up from germline, CDR1 is MDHEN and CDR2 is SYDVKM. V shed 3 bases and J 4 bases; nucleotides not matched to a gene: 0. This CDR3 is 13 amino acids long. The CDR3 nucleotides read TGTGCCAGCAGTTTGACTAGCGCAGATACGCAGTATTTT. Its translation is CASSLTSADTQYF.

The chain links TRBV29-1 to TRBJ1-4, with D possibly being TRBD1 (6 bases). This CDR3 is built from 11 residues. Germline-derived CDR1 and CDR2 are SQVTM and ANQGSEA. V shed 6 bases and J shed 8 bases, with 10 bases lying between them. For the CDR3, the DNA is TGCAGCGTGGACACAGGGGAAAAACTGTTTTTT. Residues: CSVDTGEKLFF.

The chain employs TRBV9 and TRBJ2-2; tentative D call: TRBD2 (6 bases). Trimming cost V 3 bases and J 3 bases, with 9 bases left between them. The germline V gene has CDR1 SGDLS and CDR2 YYNGEE. CDR3 length equals 14 residues. The CDR3 region has the DNA TGTGCCAGCAGCGCTAGCGCTCACACCGGGGAGCTGTTTTTT. It specifies CASSASAHTGELFF.

This chain connects TRBV7-2 to TRBJ1-1; D is perhaps TRBD1 (6 bases). Trimming removed 2 bases at V and 4 bases at J, with 17 bases between. This CDR3 contains 16 residues. CDR1 and CDR2 from the germline V gene are SGHTA and FQGNSA. The CDR3 region is CASSLFTSRGSTEAFF. The CDR3 DNA sequence: TGTGCCAGCAGCTTATTCACAAGCAGGGGAAGCACTGAAGCTTTCTTT.

V is TRBV18 and J is TRBJ1-5; 8 bases fit TRBD1. Germline lookup yields CDR1 KGHSH and CDR2 LQKENI. Trimming at V came to 3 bases and at J to 6 bases, leaving 4 bases not matched to a gene. CDR3 length equals 14 residues. CDR3 amino acids: CASSPSGGPQPQHF. The DNA for the CDR3 is TGTGCCAGCTCACCCTCAGGGGGCCCTCAGCCCCAGCATTTT.

As for this clone: A junction end diverges from the germline sequence, so it may reflect a read error. This chain joins TRBV5-6 and TRBJ2-7, with TRBD2 matching over 9 bases. The CDR3 extends over 13 amino acids. Germline CDR1 and CDR2: SGHDT and YYEEEE. This CDR3 reads CASSLVIGAGGSF. The CDR3 bases are TGTGCCAGCAGCTTGGTTATTGGGGCGGGAGGGTCCTTC. The full variable domain, in which reference TRBV5-6 and TRBJ2-7 provide the parts outside the CDR3, is DAGVTQSPTHLIKTRGQQVTLRCSPKSGHDTVSWYQQALGQGPQFIFQYYEEEERQRGNFPDRFSGHQFPNYSSELNVNALLLGDSALYLCASSLVIGAGGSFGPGTRLTVT.

The CDR3 DNA sequence: TGTGCCAGCAGCCAGACAGGGGGGAACACTGAAGCTTTCTTT. Its translation: CASSQTGGNTEAFF. This chain links TRBV11-2 with TRBJ1-1, with 9 bases lining up with TRBD1. This CDR3 spans 14 amino acids. The trim removed 5 bases at V and 1 base at J, leaving 2 bases unmatched. The V gene's germline CDR1 is SGHAT and CDR2 FQNNGV.

The sample holds one count of this clone. V gene TRBV2 combines with J gene TRBJ1-1; 8 nucleotides agree with TRBD1. The junction had 6 bases not matched to a gene; V was cut back by 8 bases and J by 1 base. The CDR3 has 14 amino acids. CDR1 is SNHLY, CDR2 FYNNEI, per germline. The CDR3 sequence is CASGKGQGNTEAFF. In nucleotides, the CDR3 is TGTGCCAGCGGAAAAGGACAGGGGAACACTGAAGCTTTCTTT.

V and J are TRBV28 and TRBJ1-2; 7 bases are shared with TRBD1. Trimming cost V 4 bases and J 5 bases; bases outside gene matches: 7. The CDR3 spans 14 residues. Per germline, CDR1 MDHEN and CDR2 SYDVKM. The CDR3 bases are TGTGCCAGCAGTTGGGGACAGCCTGGGTATGGCTACACCTTC. Translating gives CASSWGQPGYGYTF.

The V and J genes are TRBV15 and TRBJ1-1; tentative D call: TRBD1 (6 bases). Trimming shortened V by 1 base and J by 5 bases, and 14 bases separated the two germline ends. Germline CDR1 LNHNV, CDR2 YYDKDF (reference sequence). The CDR3 contains 15 residues. CDR3 residues: CATSRGGGAFTEAFF. DNA for the CDR3: TGTGCCACCAGCAGAGGGGGGGGCGCATTTACTGAAGCTTTCTTT.

Note on this clone: One end of the junction is discordant with germline, which a read error may explain. The chain recombines TRBV5-6 with TRBJ1-1; D gene uncertain. CDR3 size: 15 residues. Per germline, CDR1 SGHDT and CDR2 YYEEEE. The CDR3 bases are TGTGCCAGCCGCTTGGGAGGTGAAGGTAGGACTGAAGCTTTCTTT. This codes for CASRLGGEGRTEAFF.

The gene calls are TRBV4-1 and TRBJ2-3; maybe TRBD2 (6 bases). CDR1 MGHRA and CDR2 YSYEKL come from the germline V gene. The CDR3 spans 17 residues. Trimming pared 3 bases from V and 0 bases from J, leaving 16 bases between. CDR3 amino acids: CASSHKSETRSTDTQYF. The CDR3 region has the DNA TGCGCCAGCAGCCACAAGTCCGAGACTAGAAGCACAGATACGCAGTATTTT.

This clone turned up a few times. The chain carries TRBV7-9 and TRBJ2-1; 7 bases align to TRBD2. V shed 6 bases, J shed 2 bases, and the junction held 4 bases outside the gene matches. The CDR3 sequence is 14 residues long. Per the germline V gene, CDR1 is SEHNR and CDR2 is FQNEAQ (reference sequence). The CDR3 DNA reads TGTGCCAGCAGTAGGCTAGCGGCCTACAATGAGCAGTTCTTC. Its translation: CASSRLAAYNEQFF.